Included here is one TCR beta chain sequence, with context. In the original processing: Amplification from reference gene primers served as the basis for estimated nucleated cell counts. Sequencing used immunoSEQ multiplex PCR; TCRdb keeps in-frame clones, though not all of them. V and J calls and clone size are those listed in that table; D and trimming were worked out from the DNA. The repertoire holds around 260,000 clones, with around 87% as singletons. The data are from a study of blood T cell repertoires in COVID-19. Across the whole study: Sources were T cells, B-cell-depleted T cells, or PBMCs; the material itself was cDNA or gDNA.

The CDR3 runs 13 residues. Germline CDR1 and CDR2: MNHEY and SVGAGI. V dropped 4 bases and J dropped 8; count of bases not matched to a gene: 7. Sequenced material: peripheral blood. This receptor was identified in a woman aged 40-49 years who had recovered from COVID-19. This chain joins TRBV6-5 and TRBJ1-2, with 7 bases matching TRBD1. CDR3 DNA: TGTGCCAGCAGTTTGACAGGGCTAAGAGGCTACACCTTC. This codes for CASSLTGLRGYTF.